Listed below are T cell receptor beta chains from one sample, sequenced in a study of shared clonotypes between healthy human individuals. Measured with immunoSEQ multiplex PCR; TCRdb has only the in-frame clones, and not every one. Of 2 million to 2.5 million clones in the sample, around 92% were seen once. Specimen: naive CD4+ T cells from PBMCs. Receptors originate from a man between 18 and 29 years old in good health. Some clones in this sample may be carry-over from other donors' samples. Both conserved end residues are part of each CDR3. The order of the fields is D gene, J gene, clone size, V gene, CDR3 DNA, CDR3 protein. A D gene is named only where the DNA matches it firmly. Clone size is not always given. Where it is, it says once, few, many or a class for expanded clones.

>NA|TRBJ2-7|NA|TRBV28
TGTGCCAGCAGTTTCTTGGCGGCTAACGAGCAGTACTTC
CASSFLAANEQYF
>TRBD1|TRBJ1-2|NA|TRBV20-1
TGCAGTGCCGGACAGGGGGATGGCTACACCTTC
CSAGQGDGYTF
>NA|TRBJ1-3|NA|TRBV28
TGTGCCAGCAGTTCCCCGACACTACGCTCTGGAAACACCATATATTTT
CASSSPTLRSGNTIYF
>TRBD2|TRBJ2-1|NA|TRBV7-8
TGTGCCAGCAGCTCTGCCCCGGGACTAGCGGGAGTCAAAGGTGAGCAGTTCTTC
CASSSAPGLAGVKGEQFF
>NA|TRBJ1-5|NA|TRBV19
TGTGCCAGTAGTATGCAGGCGAGGGGGAATCAGCCCCAGCATTTT
CASSMQARGNQPQHF
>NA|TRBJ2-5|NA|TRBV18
TGTGCCAGCTCACTTAACATCCAAGAGACCCAGTACTTC
CASSLNIQETQYF
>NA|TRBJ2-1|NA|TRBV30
TGTGCCTGGAGTGCGGATCCCTGGGGTGAGCAGTTCTTC
CAWSADPWGEQFF
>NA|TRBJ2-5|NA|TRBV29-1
TGCAGCGTTGAAGGGTCGGGCAGCGTTACCCAGTACTTC
CSVEGSGSVTQYF
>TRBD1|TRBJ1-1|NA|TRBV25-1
TGTGCCAGCAGTGCCCACCGGGACAGAAACACTGAAGCTTTCTTT
CASSAHRDRNTEAFF
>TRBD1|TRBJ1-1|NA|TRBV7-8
TGTGCCAGCACCCCCGGGACAGGGGGCGGAACTGAAGCTTTCTTT
CASTPGTGGGTEAFF
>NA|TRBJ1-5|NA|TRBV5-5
TGTGCCAGCAGCTTAACCGCAGGAGTGGTAGGGCAGCCCCAGCATTTT
CASSLTAGVVGQPQHF
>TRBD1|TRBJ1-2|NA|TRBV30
TGTGCCTGGAGTCGCGACAGGGGGACCTTTTATGGCTACACCTTC
CAWSRDRGTFYGYTF
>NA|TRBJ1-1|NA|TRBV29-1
TGCAGCGCCACGGGAGTCCGCCACCCGGAAGCTTTCTTT
CSATGVRHPEAFF
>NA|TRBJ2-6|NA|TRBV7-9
TGTGCCAGCAGCTTAGTCTTCTCTGGGGCCAACGTCCTGACTTTC
CASSLVFSGANVLTF
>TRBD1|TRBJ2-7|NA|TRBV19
TGTGCCAGTAGTTCCTACGCCGGGACAGGGGGTTCCTACGAGCAGTACTTC
CASSSYAGTGGSYEQYF
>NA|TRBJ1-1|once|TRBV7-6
TGTGCCAGCAGCCTAGACCCCGGCGGAGGATCTGAAGCTTTCTTT
CASSLDPGGGSEAFF
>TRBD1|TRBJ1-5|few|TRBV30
TGTGCCTGGAGTGTACGGACAGGGCAGCCCCAGCATTTT
CAWSVRTGQPQHF
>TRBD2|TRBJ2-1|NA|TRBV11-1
TGTGCCAGCGGAGGTGGCGGGAGAACAACCTACAATGAGCAGTTCTTC
CASGGGGRTTYNEQFF
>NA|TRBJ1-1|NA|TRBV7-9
TGTGCCAGCAGCTCCCCGGGGACGGTTGACTGGATGAACACTGAAGCTTTCTTT
CASSSPGTVDWMNTEAFF
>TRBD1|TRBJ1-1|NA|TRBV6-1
TGTGCCAGCAGTGAGCAGGACAGGCAGAGCACTGAAGCTTTCTTT
CASSEQDRQSTEAFF
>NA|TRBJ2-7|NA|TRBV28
TGTGCCAGCAGTGGCGCGAGCAAGGCGGGTTACGAGCAGTACTTC
CASSGASKAGYEQYF
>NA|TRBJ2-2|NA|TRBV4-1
TGCGCCAGCAGCCAACCAGCCGTCAGGGGACAACTTTTAAACACCGGGGAGCTGTTTTTT
CASSQPAVRGQLLNTGELFF
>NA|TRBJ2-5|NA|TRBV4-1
TGCGCCAGCAGCCAAGGTTTCCCTACCCAAGAGACCCAGTACTTC
CASSQGFPTQETQYF
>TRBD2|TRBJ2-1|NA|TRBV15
TGTGCCACCAGCAGAGATTGGGAGGGAGGGGCATTTGGGCAGTTCTTC
CATSRDWEGGAFGQFF
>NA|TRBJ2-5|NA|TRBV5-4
TGTGCCAGCAGCGGAGGCGCGGGAAGGTACCAAGAGACCCAGTACTTC
CASSGGAGRYQETQYF
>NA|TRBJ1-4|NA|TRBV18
TGTGCCAGCTCACCGAGGAGGGGGGGTGAAAAACTGTTTTTT
CASSPRRGGEKLFF
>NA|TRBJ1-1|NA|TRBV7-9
TGTGCCAGCAGCTTCTCGGCGAACACTGAAGCTTTCTTT
CASSFSANTEAFF
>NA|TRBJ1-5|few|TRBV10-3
TGTGCCACCACAGATAGCAATCAGCCCCAGCATTTT
CATTDSNQPQHF
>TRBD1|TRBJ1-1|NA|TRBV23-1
TGCGCCAGCGGCCGGACAGGGGGTCAGGAGGCTTTCTTT
CASGRTGGQEAFF
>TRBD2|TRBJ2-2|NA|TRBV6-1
TGTGCCAGCAGTGACCGGGGGACTAGCGGGAGTCGGGGCACCGGGGAGCTGTTTTTT
CASSDRGTSGSRGTGELFF
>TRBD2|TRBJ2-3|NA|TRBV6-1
TGTGCCAGCAGTGTCCGACTAGCGGGGACAGATACGCAGTATTTT
CASSVRLAGTDTQYF
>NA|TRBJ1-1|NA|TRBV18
TGTGCCAGCTCACCAACCCCAGGGGTTGGTGCTTTCTTT
CASSPTPGVGAFF
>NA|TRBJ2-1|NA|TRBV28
TGTGCCAGCAGTAGACGCAATGAGCAGTTCTTC
CASSRRNEQFF
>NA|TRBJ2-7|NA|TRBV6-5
TGTGCCAGCAGTCAACACAGGGGACTCTCCTACGAGCAGTACTTC
CASSQHRGLSYEQYF
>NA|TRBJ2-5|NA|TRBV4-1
TGCGCCAGCAGCCTCCCTGGGCAGGGGTCGGAGACCCAGTACTTC
CASSLPGQGSETQYF
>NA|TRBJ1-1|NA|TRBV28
TGTGCCAGCAGTTCGGCGCCTCGTGAAGCTTTCTTT
CASSSAPREAFF
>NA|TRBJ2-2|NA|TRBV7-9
TGTGCCAGCAGCCAAGTCGCACAGAACACCGGGGAGCTGTTTTTT
CASSQVAQNTGELFF
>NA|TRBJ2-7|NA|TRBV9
TGTGCCAGCAGCGTAGGTGCAGGGGAATACGAGCAGTACTTC
CASSVGAGEYEQYF
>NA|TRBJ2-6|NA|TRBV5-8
TGTGCCAGCAGCTTCGGAGCTGGGGCCAACGTCCTGACTTTC
CASSFGAGANVLTF
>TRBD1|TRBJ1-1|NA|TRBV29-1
TGCAGCGTAACTAGGACAGGGGGTCTGAACACTGAAGCTTTCTTT
CSVTRTGGLNTEAFF
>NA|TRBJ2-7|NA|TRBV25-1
TGTGCCAGCAGTGATTTTGGGCGGTACGAGCAGTACTTC
CASSDFGRYEQYF
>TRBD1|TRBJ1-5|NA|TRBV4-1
TGCGCCAGCAGCCACAGCCACCTCGGGACAGGTCCCAATCAGCCCCAGCATTTT
CASSHSHLGTGPNQPQHF
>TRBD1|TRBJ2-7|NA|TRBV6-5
TGTGCCAGCAGTCACACCGGGACAGGGACCTACGAGCAGTACTTC
CASSHTGTGTYEQYF
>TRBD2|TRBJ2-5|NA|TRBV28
TGTGCCAGCAGTTCTTTTTTGACTAGCGGGAGTCTTGAGACCCAGTACTTC
CASSSFLTSGSLETQYF
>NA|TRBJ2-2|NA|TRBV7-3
TGTGCCAGCAGCCCCCATGGAGGGAAAAACGGGGAGCTGTTTTTT
CASSPHGGKNGELFF
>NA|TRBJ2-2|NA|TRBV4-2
TGTGCCAGCAGCTACACTGAACTTTCGGGATCCGGGGAGCTGTTTTTT
CASSYTELSGSGELFF
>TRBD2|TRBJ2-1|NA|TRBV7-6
TGTGCCAGCAGCTCGAACACACGACCGGGACTAGCGGGAGACAATGAGCAGTTCTTC
CASSSNTRPGLAGDNEQFF
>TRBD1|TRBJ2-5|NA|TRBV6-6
TGTGCCAGCAGTTACGGACAGGCCAAAGAGACCCAGTACTTC
CASSYGQAKETQYF
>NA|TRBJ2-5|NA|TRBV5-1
TGCGCCAGCAGCACCGACTTGGGAGAGACCCAGTACTTC
CASSTDLGETQYF
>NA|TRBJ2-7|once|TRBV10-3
TGTGCCATCACCCACGGGGCTGACTCCTACGAGCAGTACTTC
CAITHGADSYEQYF
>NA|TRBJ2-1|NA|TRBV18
TGTGCCAGCTCGCCATCTCAGGGCTACAATGAGCAGTTCTTC
CASSPSQGYNEQFF
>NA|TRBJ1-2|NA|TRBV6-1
TGTGCCAGCAGTGGGAAGCGGCATGGCTACACCTTC
CASSGKRHGYTF